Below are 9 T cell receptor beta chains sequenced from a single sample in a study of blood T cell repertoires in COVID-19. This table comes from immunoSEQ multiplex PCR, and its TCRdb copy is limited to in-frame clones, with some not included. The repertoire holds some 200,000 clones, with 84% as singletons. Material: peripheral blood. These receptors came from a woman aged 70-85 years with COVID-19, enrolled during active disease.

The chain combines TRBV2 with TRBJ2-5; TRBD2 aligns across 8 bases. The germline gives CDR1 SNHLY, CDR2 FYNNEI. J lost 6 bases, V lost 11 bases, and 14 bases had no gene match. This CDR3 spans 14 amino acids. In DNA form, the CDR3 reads TGTGCCCTGGCCCGTGACAGCGGGAGAAAGACCCAGTACTTC. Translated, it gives CALARDSGRKTQYF. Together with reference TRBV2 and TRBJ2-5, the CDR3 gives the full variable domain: EPEVTQTPSHQVTQMGQEVILRCVPISNHLYFYWYRQILGQKVEFLVSFYNNEISEKSEIFDDQFSVERPDGSNFTLKIRSTKLEDSAMYFCALARDSGRKTQYFGPGTRLLVL.

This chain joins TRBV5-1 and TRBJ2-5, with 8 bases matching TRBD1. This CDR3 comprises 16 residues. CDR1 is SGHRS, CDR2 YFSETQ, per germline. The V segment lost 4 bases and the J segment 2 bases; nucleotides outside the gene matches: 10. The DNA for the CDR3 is TGCGCCAGCAGCGCTGGACAGGGTGGGGGGCAAGAGACCCAGTACTTC. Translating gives CASSAGQGGGQETQYF.

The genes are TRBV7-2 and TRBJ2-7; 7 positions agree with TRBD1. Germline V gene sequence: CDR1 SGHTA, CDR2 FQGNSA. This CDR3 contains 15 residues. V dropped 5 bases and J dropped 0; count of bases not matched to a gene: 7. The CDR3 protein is CASSIGTASSYEQYF. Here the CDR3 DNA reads TGTGCCAGCAGCATCGGGACAGCGAGCTCCTACGAGCAGTACTTC.

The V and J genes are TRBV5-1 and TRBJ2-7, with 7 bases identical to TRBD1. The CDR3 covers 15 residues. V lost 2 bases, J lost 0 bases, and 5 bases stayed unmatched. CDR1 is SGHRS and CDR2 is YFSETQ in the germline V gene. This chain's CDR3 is CASSFGQVSSYEQYF. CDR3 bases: TGCGCCAGCAGCTTTGGACAGGTGTCCTCCTACGAGCAGTACTTC.

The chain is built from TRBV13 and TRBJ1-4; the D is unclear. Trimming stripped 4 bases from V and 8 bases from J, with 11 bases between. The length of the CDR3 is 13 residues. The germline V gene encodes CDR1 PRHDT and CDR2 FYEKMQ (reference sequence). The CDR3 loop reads CASSSSGREKLFF. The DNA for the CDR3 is TGTGCCAGCAGCTCTTCGGGGAGGGAAAAACTGTTTTTT.

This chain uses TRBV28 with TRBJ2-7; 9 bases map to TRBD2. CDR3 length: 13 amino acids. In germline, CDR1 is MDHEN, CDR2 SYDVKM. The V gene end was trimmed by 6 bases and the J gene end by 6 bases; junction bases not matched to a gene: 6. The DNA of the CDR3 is TGTGCCAGCAGGGGCGGGAGGGCCCCCGAGCAGTACTTC. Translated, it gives CASRGGRAPEQYF.

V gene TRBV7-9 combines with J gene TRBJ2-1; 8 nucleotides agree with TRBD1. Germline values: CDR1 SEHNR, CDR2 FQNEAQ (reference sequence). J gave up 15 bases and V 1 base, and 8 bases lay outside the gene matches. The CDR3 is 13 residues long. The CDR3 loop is CASSLVRQGWAFF. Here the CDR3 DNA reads TGTGCCAGCAGCTTAGTGAGACAGGGGTGGGCGTTCTTC. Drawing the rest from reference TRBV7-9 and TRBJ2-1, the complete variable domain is DTGVSQNPRHKITKRGQNVTFRCDPISEHNRLYWYRQTLGQGPEFLTYFQNEAQLEKSRLLSDRFSAERPKGSFSTLEIQRTEQGDSAMYLCASSLVRQGWAFFGPGTRLTVL.

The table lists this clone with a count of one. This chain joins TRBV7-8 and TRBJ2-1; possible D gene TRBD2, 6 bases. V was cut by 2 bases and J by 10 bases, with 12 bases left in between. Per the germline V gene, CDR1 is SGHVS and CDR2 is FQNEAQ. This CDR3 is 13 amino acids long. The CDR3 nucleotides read TGTGCCAGCAGCTTAATTCGGGCGGGGGAGCAGTTCTTC. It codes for CASSLIRAGEQFF.

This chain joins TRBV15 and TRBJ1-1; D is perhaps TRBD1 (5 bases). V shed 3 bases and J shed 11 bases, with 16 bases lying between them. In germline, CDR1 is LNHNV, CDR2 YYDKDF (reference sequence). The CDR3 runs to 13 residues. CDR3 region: CATSSHLGVLAFF. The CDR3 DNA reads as TGTGCCACCAGCAGCCACCTAGGGGTTCTGGCTTTCTTT.